Included here is one TCR beta chain sequence, with context. The antigen is not known. V lost 3 bases, J lost 11 bases, and 13 bases lay in between. The CDR3 consists of 12 residues. Germline V gene sequence: CDR1 MDHEN, CDR2 SYDVKM. TCRdb's copy holds only in-frame clones and misses some; the assay was immunoSEQ multiplex PCR. This table holds 38,000 or so clones, 70% to 90% found once. The sample belongs to a study of OX40 agonist ivuxolimab in advanced cancers. Study-level background: Participants averaged about 66 years of age (range about 23 to 80) and were around 80% male. Earlier treatment with anti-PD-1, anti-PD-L1 or anti-CTLA-4 was permitted, and under 50% had received some. Notes on the study in general: CD4+ and CD8+ T cells in blood underwent clonal expansion by week 6 at 0.1 to 3.0 mg/kg.

Baseline, cycle 4 day 1, and cycle 7 day 1 were the blood sampling points. The specimen comprised CD4+ or CD8+ T cells sorted from blood, sampled in a trial of the OX40 agonist ivuxolimab. The receptor comes from an adult with an advanced solid tumor such as melanoma, head and neck, liver or kidney cancer. The rearrangement uses TRBV28 and TRBJ1-1; D is unclear. The CDR3 coding sequence is TGTGCCAGCAGTTTGGGTCAGGTGGGGGCTTTCTTT. Amino acid sequence: CASSLGQVGAFF.